One sample yielded the 28 T cell receptor beta chains listed below, sequenced in a study of vaccination and CD4 T cells after COVID-19. Regarding treatment: approximately nine-day PBMC culture with coronavirus spike peptide pools or control peptides (ViraFEST assay). Researchers used the Oncomine TCR Beta short-read assay to sequence DNA from cultured CD4+ T cells. TCRdb used MiXCR to reprocess the PCR reads, holding one entry per CDR3 protein. The table includes 7,000 to 10,000 distinct CDR3 sequences, roughly 72% detected once. No antigen is known for these receptors. Sequencing was performed on CD4+ T cells from blood, cultured in vitro. These receptors were taken from a human donor who had recovered from COVID-19.

V gene TRBV10-3 combines with J gene TRBJ2-2; possible D gene TRBD2, 5 bases. Trimming cost V 6 bases and J 5 bases, with 13 bases left between them. The CDR3 has 14 residues. Germline CDR1 is ENHRY and CDR2 is SYGVKD. CDR3 sequence reads: CAIRVVPGTGELFF. The CDR3 bases are TGTGCCATCAGAGTCGTTCCGGGGACCGGGGAGCTGTTTTTT.

The chain links TRBV20-1 to TRBJ1-2; D might be TRBD1 (5 bases). The CDR3 runs 12 residues. Germline CDR1 is DFQATT and CDR2 is SNEGSKA (reference sequence). Trimming shortened V by 3 bases and J by 3 bases, and 8 bases separated the two germline ends. CDR3 sequence: CSASGGDYGYTF. CDR3 coding DNA: TGCAGTGCTAGTGGGGGAGACTATGGCTACACCTTC.

This rearrangement joins TRBV5-1 to TRBJ2-6; D is ambiguous. The CDR3 covers 15 residues. Trimming shortened V by 1 base and J by 0 bases, and 5 bases separated the two germline ends. CDR1 and CDR2 (germline): SGHRS, YFSETQ. DNA for the CDR3: TGCGCCAGCAGCTTGTCGGGCTCTGGGGCCAACGTCCTGACTTTC. This codes for CASSLSGSGANVLTF.

The chain uses TRBV7-9 and TRBJ1-2, with D uncertain. From germline, CDR1 is SEHNR and CDR2 FQNEAQ (reference sequence). The CDR3 contains 15 residues. Trimming left V 0 bases short and J 3 bases short, with 11 bases between. CDR3: CASSLARAGHYGYTF. The CDR3 coding sequence is TGTGCCAGCAGCTTAGCGAGGGCAGGCCACTATGGCTACACCTTC.

This clonotype occurred once. This rearrangement joins TRBV20-1 to TRBJ2-1; the match to TRBD2 covers 9 bases. The length of the CDR3 is 14 residues. The J segment lost 4 bases and the V segment lost 6 bases, leaving 7 bases of the junction unmatched. Germline CDR1 reads DFQATT; CDR2 reads SNEGSKA (reference sequence). CDR3 protein: CSARLAGSYNEQFF. Here the CDR3 DNA reads TGCAGTGCAAGGCTAGCGGGGTCATACAATGAGCAGTTCTTC.

The J gene is TRBJ1-6, the V gene TRBV6-2 or TRBV6-3; TRBD1 is a possible D gene (6 bases). This CDR3 spans 11 amino acids. Germline-derived CDR1 and CDR2 are MNHEY and SVGEGT. V lost 4 bases and J lost 17, with 12 bases in between. The CDR3 region is CASSSRTEIHF. The CDR3 DNA sequence: TGTGCCAGCAGTTCACGGACAGAGATCCACTTT.

This chain's CDR3 is CACAGTLNTEAFF. CDR3 DNA sequence: TGTGCCTGCGCGGGGACTTTGAACACTGAAGCTTTCTTT. The J gene is TRBJ1-1, the V gene TRBV30; tentative D call: TRBD1 (5 bases). V lost 6 bases to trimming and J lost 0 bases, with 11 bases between them. The V gene's germline CDR1 is GTSNPN and CDR2 SVGIG (reference sequence). The CDR3 is 13 amino acids. Using reference TRBV30 and TRBJ1-1 for the parts outside the CDR3, the full variable domain is SQTIHQWPATLVQPVGSPLSLECTVEGTSNPNLYWYRQAAGRGLQLLFYSVGIGQISSEVPQNLSASRPQDRQFILSSKKLLLSDSGFYLCACAGTLNTEAFFGQGTRLTVV.

The CDR3 sequence: CASRRDTGISYEQYF. For the CDR3, the DNA is TGTGCCAGCAGAAGGGATACAGGGATCTCCTACGAGCAGTACTTC. The chain recombines TRBV6-1 with TRBJ2-7, with D perhaps matching TRBD1 (6 bases). This CDR3 region has 15 residues. V was trimmed by 6 bases and J by 0 bases, leaving 15 bases between them. Per the germline V gene, CDR1 is MNHNS and CDR2 is SASEGT.

The chain recombines TRBV27 with TRBJ2-1; the D call may be TRBD1 or TRBD2 (6 bases each). Germline V CDR1 and CDR2: MNHEY, SMNVEV (reference sequence). The CDR3 spans 14 residues. V lost 5 bases and J 5 bases, leaving 13 bases between the germline ends. The CDR3 DNA is TGTGCCAGCAGTCTCAGGGGACTCGACAATGAGCAGTTCTTC. It is translated as CASSLRGLDNEQFF.

V gene TRBV12-3 or TRBV12-4 combines with J gene TRBJ1-1; D remains ambiguous. CDR3 length: 13 residues. With 1 base removed from V and 5 bases from J, the gap between germline ends came to 8 bases. DNA of the CDR3: TGTGCCAGCAGTTTAGATGAGGAGACTGAAGCTTTCTTT. It specifies CASSLDEETEAFF.

The chain has TRBV7-3 and TRBJ1-6; D unclear. The length of the CDR3 is 14 residues. The V end was cut by 1 base, the J end by 5 bases, with 6 bases between. The germline V gene encodes CDR1 SGHTA and CDR2 FQGTGA. The CDR3 is CASSLSQNNSPLHF. The DNA of the CDR3 is TGTGCCAGCAGCTTAAGCCAGAATAATTCACCCCTCCACTTT.

The genes are TRBV19 and TRBJ2-7; D ambiguous. The CDR3 contains 13 residues. From germline, CDR1 is LNHDA and CDR2 SQIVND (reference sequence). The V and J ends lost 6 bases and 7 bases respectively, with 16 bases between them. DNA of the CDR3: TGTGCCAGTAGCAATAATCATCCTGGGGAGCAGTACTTC. It yields the protein CASSNNHPGEQYF.

This clonotype was detected only a few times. The chain is built from TRBV19 and TRBJ2-5, with D perhaps matching TRBD1 or TRBD2 (5 bases each). Germline CDR1 is LNHDA and CDR2 is SQIVND (reference sequence). The V end was cut by 4 bases, the J end by 7 bases, with 13 bases between. CDR3 length: 13 amino acids. The CDR3 loop reads CASSTGTAGTQYF. DNA of the CDR3: TGTGCCAGTAGTACCGGGACCGCGGGGACCCAGTACTTC.

The V gene is TRBV6-1, the J gene TRBJ1-5; 8 positions agree with TRBD1. The V gene's germline CDR1 is MNHNS and CDR2 SASEGT. The CDR3 totals 15 residues. Trimming took 6 bases from V and 7 from J; bases not matched to a gene: 11. The CDR3 DNA is TGTGCCAGCAGCCCCCTGGGACAGGCTCAACAGCCCCAGCATTTT. Translating gives CASSPLGQAQQPQHF.

This sequence joins TRBV5-8 and TRBJ2-7; D gene unclear. Germline V lookup: CDR1 SGHTS, CDR2 YDEGEE. V lost 4 bases and J lost 6, with 17 bases in between. The CDR3 is 14 residues long. The CDR3 here is CASSLRSTWTEQYF. In DNA, the CDR3 is TGTGCCAGCAGCCTAAGGTCAACTTGGACCGAGCAGTACTTC.

The chain uses TRBV2 and TRBJ2-7; 10 bases agree with TRBD2. The CDR3 loop spans 14 amino acids. Germline CDR1 reads SNHLY; CDR2 reads FYNNEI. The V and J ends lost 8 bases and 3 bases, in that order; junction bases with no gene match: 7. This chain's CDR3 is CASCLAGVSYEQYF. The DNA of the CDR3 is TGTGCCAGCTGTCTAGCGGGGGTGAGCTACGAGCAGTACTTC.

V usage is TRBV28 and J usage is TRBJ1-4, with 8 bases identical to TRBD1. CDR3 length: 13 residues. CDR1 and CDR2 (germline): MDHEN, SYDVKM. With 5 bases clipped from V and 8 bases from J, the junction kept 4 bases outside the gene matches. For the CDR3, the DNA is TGTGCCAGCAGTCGACAGGGGCGGGAAAAACTGTTTTTT. This sequence encodes CASSRQGREKLFF.

The V and J genes are TRBV27 and TRBJ2-7; D not certain. Trimming removed 5 bases at V and 6 bases at J, with 14 bases between. The CDR3 totals 13 residues. Germline lookup yields CDR1 MNHEY and CDR2 SMNVEV (reference sequence). Written as DNA, the CDR3 is TGTGCCAGCAGTGCACCCGGGCTACGCGAGCAGTACTTC. Amino acids: CASSAPGLREQYF.

The count of this clonotype is one. The V gene is TRBV20-1, the J gene TRBJ1-6; unclear D gene. Germline V gene data show CDR1 as DFQATT and CDR2 as SNEGSKA (reference sequence). The CDR3 has 13 residues. Trimming shortened V by 5 bases and J by 5 bases, and 10 bases separated the two germline ends. CDR3 in DNA: TGCAGTGCTCTGGCAGGAGATAATTCACCCCTCCACTTT. Translated, it gives CSALAGDNSPLHF.

This clonotype appeared a few times. V gene TRBV20-1 combines with J gene TRBJ1-5; 12 positions match TRBD1. Germline loops: CDR1 DFQATT, CDR2 SNEGSKA (reference sequence). This CDR3 has 17 residues. Germline trimming cut 7 bases from V and 1 base from J; bases unmatched to any gene: 11. The CDR3 sequence is CSGKGQGASASNQPQHF. The CDR3 DNA is TGCAGTGGAAAGGGACAGGGGGCTAGTGCGAGCAATCAGCCCCAGCATTTT.

V gene TRBV2 combines with J gene TRBJ1-2, with a weak D call TRBD1 (6 bases). Germline CDR1 is SNHLY and CDR2 is FYNNEI. CDR3 size: 12 residues. V shed 7 bases and J shed 7 bases, with 13 bases lying between them. CDR3: CASNQGNGGYTF. In DNA, the CDR3 is TGTGCCAGCAACCAGGGGAATGGTGGCTACACCTTC. Full variable domain (rest looked up from reference TRBV2 and TRBJ1-2): EPEVTQTPSHQVTQMGQEVILRCVPISNHLYFYWYRQILGQKVEFLVSFYNNEISEKSEIFDDQFSVERPDGSNFTLKIRSTKLEDSAMYFCASNQGNGGYTFGSGTRLTVV.

This clonotype was seen a handful of times. The genes are TRBV6-2 or TRBV6-3 and TRBJ2-5; weak D call: TRBD2 (6 bases). The CDR3 covers 13 residues. Germline V lookup: CDR1 MNHEY, CDR2 SVGEGT. Trimming pared 7 bases from V and 3 bases from J, leaving 12 bases between. The CDR3 coding sequence is TGTGCCAGCACCTTAGGAGGGGAAGAGACCCAGTACTTC. It codes for CASTLGGEETQYF.

The chain is built from TRBV6-1 and TRBJ1-5; TRBD1 matches at 8 bases. Per the germline V gene, CDR1 is MNHNS and CDR2 is SASEGT. The junction had 7 bases not matched to a gene; V was cut back by 0 bases and J by 15 bases. This CDR3 has 13 residues. Here the CDR3 reads CASSEAEDRVGHF. As DNA, the CDR3 is TGTGCCAGCAGTGAAGCTGAGGACAGGGTGGGGCATTTT.

This clonotype was detected a few times. This chain connects TRBV19 to TRBJ1-1; no firm D call. CDR1 and CDR2 from the germline V gene are LNHDA and SQIVND (reference sequence). V lost 5 bases, J lost 6 bases, and 7 bases lay in between. This CDR3 is 11 amino acids long. CDR3 residues: CASSARSEAFF. The CDR3, as DNA: TGTGCCAGTAGTGCCCGATCTGAAGCTTTCTTT.

The J gene is TRBJ2-2, the V gene TRBV6-1; D might be TRBD1 (5 bases). The CDR3 runs 11 residues. From germline, CDR1 is MNHNS and CDR2 SASEGT. The V end lost 6 bases, the J end lost 8 bases, and 7 bases lay between the germline ends. The CDR3 DNA reads TGTGCCAGCAGCAGACAGGGGGAGCTGTTTTTT. Encoded protein: CASSRQGELFF.

This chain joins TRBV5-1 and TRBJ1-6; 8 nucleotides match TRBD1. The CDR3 covers 14 residues. Germline assignment: CDR1 SGHRS and CDR2 YFSETQ. Losses at the gene ends were 7 bases for V and 13 bases for J; bases not matched to a gene: 13. The CDR3 here is CASVSTGGGRPLHF. DNA for the CDR3: TGCGCCAGCGTTTCAACAGGGGGAGGGCGGCCCCTCCACTTT.

The chain joins TRBV18 to TRBJ1-6, with D unresolved. The germline CDR1 and CDR2 sequences are KGHSH and LQKENI. The V and J ends lost 4 bases and 3 bases respectively, with 7 bases between them. The CDR3 length is 14 residues. The CDR3 sequence: CASSRAVYNSPLHF. The CDR3 coding sequence is TGTGCCAGCTCACGCGCTGTCTATAATTCACCCCTCCACTTT.

V gene TRBV29-1 combines with J gene TRBJ2-1; D is perhaps TRBD2 (6 bases). Between the trimmed V and J ends, which lost 4 bases and 8 bases, there was a span of 9 bases. Germline-derived CDR1 and CDR2 are SQVTM and ANQGSEA. CDR3 size: 11 residues. CDR3 sequence (DNA): TGCAGCGTTGGTTGGAGGGATGAGCAGTTCTTC. Its protein is CSVGWRDEQFF.